The entry below gives a single TCR beta chain sequence along with its context. This clonotype showed up many times. Its antigen is unknown. No base qualities exist here, and no much larger clone lies one base off it. This sample is part of a study of T cells in Graves' hyperthyroidism and ophthalmopathy (dated by TCRdb to the late 2010s). Describing the broader study: Peripheral blood samples were taken at initial diagnosis, before any treatment was given. Thyroid tissue and blood T-cell repertoires from roughly 6 Graves' hyperthyroidism patients were also compared in the study. TCR V-J signatures able to tell the groups apart were searched for in a discovery cohort of 100 or so patients, of whom approximately 40 had Graves' ophthalmopathy and 55 to 60 had stable Graves' hyperthyroidism. After blood sampling, hyperthyroidism patients were treated with methimazole at a starting dose of 30 mg daily, and ophthalmopathy patients were treated with high-dose intravenous methylprednisolone. The 95 to 100 discovery patients were randomly divided into training and test sets at a 7:3 ratio. According to the paper, TCR Vbeta CDR3 sequencing was carried out on around 140 peripheral blood samples, which came from approximately 41 ophthalmopathy, around 75 hyperthyroidism and roughly 17 progressor patients. Whether ophthalmopathy could be predicted prospectively was tested in an independent validation cohort made up of 18 to 20 hyperthyroidism patients plus 17 patients who later progressed to ophthalmopathy.

Via the germline V gene, CDR1 is MNHEY and CDR2 SVGAGI. There are 16 amino acids in the CDR3, from cysteine to phenylalanine inclusive. The read is trimmed to its CDR3 DNA, 48 bases read in frame from base 1. A distance of 12 bases separates the germline ends of V and J, which lose 0 bases and 0 bases respectively. Stable Graves' hyperthyroidism was defined as no progression to ophthalmopathy during 18 months of follow-up. Hyperthyroidism patients were aged 18 to 65 years and newly diagnosed, with disease duration of less than 2 months. Patients with uncontrolled infections, other autoimmune diseases, pregnancy or lactation were excluded. Diagnoses relied on clinical symptoms, serum thyroxine and TRAb, thyroid ultrasound and orbital computed tomography. PBMCs were isolated from 10 ml of fresh peripheral blood by Ficoll-Paque density gradient centrifugation. Trizol reagent was used to extract total RNA, and RNA quality was then checked on an Agilent 2100 Bioanalyzer.

Broader findings and caveats from the paper: In validation, progression to ophthalmopathy was predicted by the model with approximately 67% sensitivity and under 85% specificity, a median of about 6.8 months before onset. Sample size was not statistically predetermined, and investigators were not blinded to group allocation. A model built on a 13 V-J signature distinguished ophthalmopathy from stable hyperthyroidism, reaching about 88% sensitivity and around 81% specificity in cross-validation and 80%/75% in testing. Most expanded thyroid clonotypes (frequency above 0.001) were also detected in blood, suggesting blood repertoires may reflect thyroid immune responses.

TCR beta CDR3 regions were amplified from RNA transcripts. For the first round of RT-PCR on the TCR CDR3, the HTBI primer set was used together with the Qiagen OneStep RT-PCR kit. Libraries were constructed in a second round of multiplex PCR, after which size selection and purification were performed. Paired-end sequencing of the libraries was performed with 100 bp reads on an Illumina HiSeq2000. The paper's data handling went like this. SOAPnuke was used to process the raw data, throwing out any read that contained adapters or uncalled bases, had a mean Phred below 15, or lacked an exact constant-primer or identifier match. COPE v1.2.5 was used to merge the high-quality paired reads, and each unique nucleotide sequence was defined as a clonotype. MiTCR v1.1 was used to align clonotypes to the IMGT TRBV, TRBD and TRBJ reference segments. Analysis was restricted to V-J combinations with a frequency above 0.0001, which covered roughly 99% of repertoires. A TCS score was defined as the ratio between F50 (clonal expansion) and ExV (chaos), using BLOSUM62-based TCRdist between CDR3 peptides within each V-J. Welch's t-statistics and random forest reduced 500 to 550 V-J features to some 14, which were used in a naive Bayes classifier (R e1071). TCRdb's own reprocessing of the public reads used fastp at Q25 and MiXCR and kept productive beta chains. Each entry merges the rows of one CDR3 protein and shows their most common DNA and genes. The V and J calls were determined by TCRdb, not by the authors. The sample contains 400,000 to 500,000 distinct CDR3 sequences, around 14% of them found a single time. Together, the top ten hold less than 20% of the sample.

Sequenced material: blood. This chain is built from TRBV6-5 and TRBJ2-7; the D gene identity is not certain. The TCR was taken from a young woman with Graves' hyperthyroidism. In nucleotide form, the sequence is TGTGCCAGCAGTTACTCGAGTAGGCGTATCTCCTACGAGCAGTACTTC. Its protein is CASSYSSRRISYEQYF.